This T cell receptor beta chain stems from a study of T-cell reconstitution after alpha-beta-depleted transplantation in children. Whole-study results and caveats: High day-60 TCRbeta diversity in some patients came from surviving recipient T cells and thymic progenitors. Newly produced T cells mostly provided counts and TCRbeta diversity after one year, as hyperexpanded clones declined.

Preparation of the TCRbeta library was carried out with unique molecular identifiers. TCRdb itself ran the PCR reads through MiXCR, one entry per CDR3 protein. This sample has 450,000 to 700,000 distinct CDR3 sequences, with approximately 30% found just once. Details on this clonotype: What it binds is not known.

Sequencing used PBMCs, obtained before TCRalphabeta/CD19-depleted stem cell transplant. The receptor was derived from a boy younger than two with Wiskott-Aldrich syndrome, due to receive a stem cell transplant.

The DNA for the CDR3 is TGCGCCAGCAGCGCCGGACTAGCGGGAGATATCGAGCAGTACTTC. It is translated as CASSAGLAGDIEQYF. This chain joins TRBV5-1 and TRBJ2-7, with 13 nucleotides matching TRBD2. Germline CDR1 is SGHRS and CDR2 is YFSETQ. The CDR3 extends over 15 amino acids. V shed 4 bases and J 6 bases; nucleotides not matched to a gene: 7.